This TCR beta chain was documented in a study of OX40 agonist ivuxolimab in advanced cancers. Study background: With a range of 23 to 79, age averaged approximately 54 years, and nearly 85% were male. Three dose-escalation patients had partial responses: one with hepatocellular carcinoma and two with cutaneous melanoma. Findings of the study overall: CD8+ T cells showed, on average, more clonal expansion than CD4+ cells. Part of the nonresponder group also had normalized T-cell clonal expansion that was low.

Trimming left V 5 bases short and J 2 bases short, with 13 bases between. The CDR3 is 15 amino acids. Germline-derived CDR1 and CDR2 are PRHDT and FYEKMQ (reference sequence). On this clone: As yet, its antigen is unknown.

Assay used: immunoSEQ multiplex PCR; TCRdb lists only in-frame clones, some missing. The sample records fewer than 80,000 clones, about 90% being singletons. The specimen comprised CD4+ or CD8+ T cells sorted from blood, sampled in a trial of the OX40 agonist ivuxolimab. J is TRBJ2-1 and V is TRBV13, with D uncertain. The clonotype comes from an adult with an advanced solid tumor such as melanoma, head and neck, liver or kidney cancer. The chain's CDR3 is CASSLMGPAYNEQFF. CDR3 bases: TGTGCCAGCAGCCTGATGGGCCCTGCCTACAATGAGCAGTTCTTC.